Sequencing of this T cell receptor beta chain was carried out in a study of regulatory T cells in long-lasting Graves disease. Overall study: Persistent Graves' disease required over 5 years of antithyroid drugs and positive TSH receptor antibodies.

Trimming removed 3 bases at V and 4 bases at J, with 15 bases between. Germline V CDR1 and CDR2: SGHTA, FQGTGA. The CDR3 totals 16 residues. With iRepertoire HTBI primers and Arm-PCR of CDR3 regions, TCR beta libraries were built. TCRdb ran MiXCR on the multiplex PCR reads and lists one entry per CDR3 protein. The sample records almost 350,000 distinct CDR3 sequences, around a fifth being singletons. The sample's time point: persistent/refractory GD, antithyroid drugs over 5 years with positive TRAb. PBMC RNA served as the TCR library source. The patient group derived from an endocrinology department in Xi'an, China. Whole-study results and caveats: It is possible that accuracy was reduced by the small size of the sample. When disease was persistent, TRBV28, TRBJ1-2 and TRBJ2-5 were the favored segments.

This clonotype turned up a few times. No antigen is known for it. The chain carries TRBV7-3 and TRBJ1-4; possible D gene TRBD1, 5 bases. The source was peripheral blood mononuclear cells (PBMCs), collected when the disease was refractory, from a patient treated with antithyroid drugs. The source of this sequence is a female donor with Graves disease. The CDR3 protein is CASSFWGWIVNEKLFF. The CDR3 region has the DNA TGTGCCAGCAGCTTTTGGGGGTGGATCGTTAATGAAAAACTGTTTTTT.